These 9 T cell receptor beta chains came from one sample sequenced in a study of shared clonotypes between healthy human individuals. Method: immunoSEQ multiplex PCR; TCRdb's copy keeps in-frame clones and lacks some. The sample includes approximately 530,000 clones, more than 95% of them seen just once. The sample comprised naive CD4+ T cells sorted from blood. Specified subset: CD45RA+ positively selected. The origin of the receptors is a woman in her twenties or thirties in good health.

This chain connects TRBV7-8 to TRBJ2-5; 10 bases line up with TRBD2. The J call is in doubt because the DNA end fits TRBJ2-7 better. Germline loops: CDR1 SGHVS, CDR2 FQNEAQ. There are 14 residues in the CDR3. CDR3 bases: TGTGCCAGCAGTGCTAGCGGGAGCACCTACGAGCAGTACTTC. It yields the protein CASSASGSTYEQYF.

This chain links TRBV2 with TRBJ2-7, with D unresolved. Germline CDR1 reads SNHLY; CDR2 reads FYNNEI. Trimming stripped 3 bases from V and 4 bases from J, with 10 bases between. This CDR3 is 13 amino acids long. The CDR3 sequence is CASSEERMYEQYF. The CDR3, as DNA: TGTGCCAGCAGTGAGGAGAGGATGTACGAGCAGTACTTC.

CDR3 sequence (DNA): TGTGCCAGCAGGACAGGGAATGGTCAGCCCCAGCATTTT. Translated: CASRTGNGQPQHF. V usage is TRBV6-5 and J usage is TRBJ1-5; 7 bases map to TRBD1. V was clipped by 6 bases and J by 6 bases; unmatched bases: 5. The CDR3 spans 13 residues. CDR1 MNHEY and CDR2 SVGAGI come from the germline V gene.

This clone was observed a single time. V gene TRBV6-5 combines with J gene TRBJ2-1; D is tentatively TRBD1 or TRBD2 (5 bases each). CDR3 length equals 15 residues. Per germline, CDR1 MNHEY and CDR2 SVGAGI. V was trimmed by 6 bases and J by 5 bases, leaving 17 bases between them. The CDR3 DNA sequence: TGTGCCAGCAGCCCCTGGGGTCGGGGCGACAATGAGCAGTTCTTC. Its translation is CASSPWGRGDNEQFF.

V gene TRBV27 combines with J gene TRBJ2-7, with D unresolved. The germline V gene encodes CDR1 MNHEY and CDR2 SMNVEV (reference sequence). Trimming shortened V by 3 bases and J by 0 bases, and 0 bases separated the two germline ends. The CDR3 runs 11 residues. This CDR3 reads CASSFSYEQYF. Written as DNA, the CDR3 is TGTGCCAGCAGTTTCTCCTACGAGCAGTACTTC.

The genes are TRBV30 and TRBJ2-1, with D unresolved. Per germline, CDR1 GTSNPN and CDR2 SVGIG (reference sequence). V gave up 0 bases and J gave up 10 bases, with 4 bases separating them. The length of the CDR3 is 10 residues. The DNA of the CDR3 is TGTGCCTGGAGTGTGAGGGAGCAGTTCTTC. It specifies CAWSVREQFF.

The chain recombines TRBV6-5 with TRBJ1-3; D perhaps matches TRBD1 (6 bases). Germline CDR1 is MNHEY and CDR2 is SVGAGI. This CDR3 spans 14 amino acids. The V end lost 5 bases, the J end lost 4 bases, and 12 bases lay between the germline ends. The CDR3 here is CASSPRTAGNTIYF. As DNA, the CDR3 is TGTGCCAGCAGTCCTCGGACAGCAGGAAACACCATATATTTT.

This chain uses TRBV4-2 with TRBJ1-5; D perhaps matches TRBD1 (5 bases). The V gene's germline CDR1 is LGHNA and CDR2 YNFKEQ. The CDR3 consists of 15 residues. The germline V and J ends were trimmed by 4 bases and 7 bases, with 17 bases remaining between them. This CDR3 reads CASSPAPQGDQPQHF. The CDR3 coding sequence is TGTGCCAGCAGCCCAGCACCTCAGGGTGACCAGCCCCAGCATTTT.

This sequence joins TRBV27 and TRBJ1-1, with TRBD1 matching 9 bases. Per germline, CDR1 MNHEY and CDR2 SMNVEV (reference sequence). The length of the CDR3 is 15 residues. Trimming removed 5 bases from V and 4 bases from J; junction bases left unmatched: 8. In DNA, the CDR3 is TGTGCCAGCAGTGCCCCGGACAGGGGATTCACTGAAGCTTTCTTT. Amino acids: CASSAPDRGFTEAFF.